This T cell receptor (beta chain) was profiled in a study of cytomegalovirus exposure and HLA in healthy donors. At the level of the study: A prior study identified some 100 million unique TCR beta sequences from roughly 180 million T cells. Study-wide points: The later analysis indicated that the majority of CMV-associated TCR beta chains appeared HLA-restricted. An analysis was carried out later, and it reportedly showed fewer N-insertions in an Asian-associated ancestry cluster than the approximately 670-donor mean. It was reported that the classifier diagnosed cytomegalovirus status with high specificity and sensitivity in both the original and validation cohorts.

This clone was counted a few times. The target antigen is unknown. The V end was cut by 0 bases, the J end by 3 bases, with 10 bases between. Per germline, CDR1 SGHRS and CDR2 YFSETQ. CDR3 length equals 14 residues. In the PCR, 60 Vbeta and 13 Jbeta primers were used. The data were produced by immunoSEQ multiplex PCR, yet TCRdb's version contains in-frame clones alone and is incomplete. Of roughly 150,000 clones in the sample, roughly 70% are singletons; the top ten hold approximately 4.2%. The sequencing sample was made of PBMCs. This rearrangement joins TRBV5-1 to TRBJ2-7, with a tentative D call TRBD1 (5 bases). The source of this sequence is a man in his sixties in good health and CMV-seronegative. The CDR3 DNA follows: TGCGCCAGCAGCTTGGAGTCAGGGTTCTACGAGCAGTACTTC. Encoded protein: CASSLESGFYEQYF.